This TCR beta chain was sequenced during a study of beta chain features in type 1 diabetes. Study background: Age and gender were similar between patients and healthy donors, as were cell yields. General observations from the study: Shorter TCRB CDR3s, moderately but significantly so, were found in Type 1 diabetes patients in all four CD4+ subsets.

Germline V CDR1 and CDR2: MGHDK, SYGVNS. The J segment lost 7 bases and the V segment lost 6 bases, leaving 5 bases of the junction unmatched. The CDR3 length is 12 residues. Concerning this clone itself: The antigen is undetermined.

Since all of the isolated RNA was reverse transcribed, expressed TCRB transcripts were what got sequenced. Sequencing used immunoSEQ multiplex PCR; TCRdb keeps in-frame clones, though not all of them. The sample includes more than 550,000 clones, over 12% seen only once; the top ten take around 0.04%. Sequencing was performed on naive CD4+ T cells from blood. This receptor was obtained from a man between 18 and 35 years old with type 1 diabetes. This chain joins TRBV25-1 and TRBJ2-7; 8 bases map to TRBD1. The CDR3 DNA sequence: TGTGCCAGCAGAAGAACAGGGGGAGAGCAGTACTTC. It translates to CASRRTGGEQYF.